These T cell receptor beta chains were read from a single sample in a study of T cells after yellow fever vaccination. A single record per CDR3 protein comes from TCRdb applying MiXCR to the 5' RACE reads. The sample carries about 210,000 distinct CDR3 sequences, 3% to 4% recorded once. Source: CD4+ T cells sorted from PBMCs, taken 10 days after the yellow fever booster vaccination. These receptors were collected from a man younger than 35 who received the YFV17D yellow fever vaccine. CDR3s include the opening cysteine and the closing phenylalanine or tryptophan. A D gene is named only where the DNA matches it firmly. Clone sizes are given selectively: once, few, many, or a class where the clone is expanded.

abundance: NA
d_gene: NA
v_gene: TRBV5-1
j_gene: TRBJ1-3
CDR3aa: CASSLVGSPASGNTIYF
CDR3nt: TGCGCCAGCAGCTTGGTTGGTTCCCCAGCCTCTGGAAACACCATATATTTT

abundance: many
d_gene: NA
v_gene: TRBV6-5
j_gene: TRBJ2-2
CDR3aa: CASSYQQELTGELFF
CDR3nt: TGTGCCAGCAGTTACCAACAGGAGCTGACCGGGGAGCTGTTTTTT

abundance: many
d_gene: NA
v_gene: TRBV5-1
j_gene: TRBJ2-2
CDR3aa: CASSLALMNTGELFF
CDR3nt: TGCGCCAGCAGCTTGGCGCTTATGAACACCGGGGAGCTGTTTTTT

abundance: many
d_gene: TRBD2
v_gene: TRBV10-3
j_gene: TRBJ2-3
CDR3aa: CAISEGLAYTSTDTQYF
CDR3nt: TGTGCCATCAGCGAGGGACTAGCGTATACGAGCACAGATACGCAGTATTTT

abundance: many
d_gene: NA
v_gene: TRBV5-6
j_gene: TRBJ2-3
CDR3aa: CASSLRGTDTQYF
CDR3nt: TGTGCCAGCAGCTTAAGGGGCACAGATACGCAGTATTTT

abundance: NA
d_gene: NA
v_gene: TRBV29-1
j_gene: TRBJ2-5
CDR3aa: CSVRDYQETQYF
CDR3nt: TGCAGCGTCAGGGACTACCAAGAGACCCAGTACTTC

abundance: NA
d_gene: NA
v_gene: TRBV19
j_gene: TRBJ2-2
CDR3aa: CASSIEFAGTNTGELFF
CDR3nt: TGTGCCAGTAGTATAGAATTCGCCGGGACGAACACCGGGGAGCTGTTTTTT

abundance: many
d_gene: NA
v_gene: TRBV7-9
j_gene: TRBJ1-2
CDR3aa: CASSLGEDSFYGYTF
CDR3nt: TGTGCCAGCAGCTTAGGCGAGGACTCCTTCTATGGCTACACCTTC

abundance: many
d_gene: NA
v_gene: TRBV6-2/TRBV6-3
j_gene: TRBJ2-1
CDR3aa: CASSRTPISYNEQFF
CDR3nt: TGTGCCAGCAGTCGGACTCCCATCTCCTACAATGAGCAGTTCTTC

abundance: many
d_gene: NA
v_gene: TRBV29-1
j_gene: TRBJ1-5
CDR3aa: CSVGSNDQPQHF
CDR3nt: TGCAGCGTTGGATCGAACGATCAGCCCCAGCATTTT

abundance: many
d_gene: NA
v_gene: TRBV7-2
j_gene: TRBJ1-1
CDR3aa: CASSLGRTENTEAFF
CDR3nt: TGTGCCAGCAGCTTGGGCAGGACAGAGAACACTGAAGCTTTCTTT

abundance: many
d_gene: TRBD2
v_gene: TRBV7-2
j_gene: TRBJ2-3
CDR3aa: CASSRGGWTDTQYF
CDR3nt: TGTGCCAGCAGCCGCGGGGGGTGGACAGATACGCAGTATTTT

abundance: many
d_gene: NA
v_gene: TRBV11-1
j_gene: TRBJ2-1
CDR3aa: CASSWKSRGAHNEQFF
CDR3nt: TGTGCCAGCAGCTGGAAATCTAGGGGGGCCCACAATGAGCAGTTCTTC

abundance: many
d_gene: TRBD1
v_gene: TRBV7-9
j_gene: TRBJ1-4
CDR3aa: CASSVGTDEKLFF
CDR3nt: TGTGCCAGCAGCGTCGGGACAGATGAAAAACTGTTTTTT

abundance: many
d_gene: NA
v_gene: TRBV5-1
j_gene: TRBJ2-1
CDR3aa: CASSLAVITGEQFF
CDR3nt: TGCGCCAGCAGCTTGGCCGTAATTACTGGGGAGCAGTTCTTC

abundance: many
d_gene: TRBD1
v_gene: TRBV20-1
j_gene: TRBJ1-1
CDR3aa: CSARQGEPEAFF
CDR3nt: TGCAGTGCAAGGCAGGGGGAACCTGAAGCTTTCTTT

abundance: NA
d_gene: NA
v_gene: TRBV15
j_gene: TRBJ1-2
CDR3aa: CATSSLRYYGYTF
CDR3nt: TGTGCCACCAGCAGTCTACGATACTATGGCTACACCTTC

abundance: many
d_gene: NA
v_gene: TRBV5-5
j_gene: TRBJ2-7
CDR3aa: CASSPAGTQGGQYF
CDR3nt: TGTGCCAGCAGCCCAGCCGGGACCCAAGGCGGGCAGTACTTC

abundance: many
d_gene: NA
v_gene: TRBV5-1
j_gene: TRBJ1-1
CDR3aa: CASSGGPALGFGTEAFF
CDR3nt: TGCGCCAGCAGCGGGGGACCTGCTCTCGGTTTCGGCACTGAAGCTTTCTTT

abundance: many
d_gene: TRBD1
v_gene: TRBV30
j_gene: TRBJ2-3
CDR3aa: CAWSHGTANTDTQYF
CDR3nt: TGTGCCTGGAGTCACGGGACAGCTAACACAGATACGCAGTATTTT

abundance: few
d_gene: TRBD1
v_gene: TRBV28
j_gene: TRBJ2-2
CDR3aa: CASRGHRGDTGELFF
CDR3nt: TGTGCCAGCAGAGGTCACAGGGGAGATACCGGGGAGCTGTTTTTT

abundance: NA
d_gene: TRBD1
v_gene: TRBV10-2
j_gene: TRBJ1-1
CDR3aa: CASRDSGGNTEAFF
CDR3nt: TGCGCCAGCAGGGACTCAGGGGGCAACACTGAAGCTTTCTTT

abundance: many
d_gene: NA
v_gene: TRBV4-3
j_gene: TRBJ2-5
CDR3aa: CASSQVMAGTKETQYF
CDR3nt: TGCGCCAGCAGCCAAGTTATGGCGGGGACAAAAGAGACCCAGTACTTC

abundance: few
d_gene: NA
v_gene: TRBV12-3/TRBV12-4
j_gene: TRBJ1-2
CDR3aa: CASSVGQLYGYTF
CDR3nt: TGTGCCAGCAGTGTCGGACAGCTTTATGGCTACACCTTC

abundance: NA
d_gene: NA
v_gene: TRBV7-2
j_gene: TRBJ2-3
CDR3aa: CASRPTGYSDTQYF
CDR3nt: TGTGCCAGCAGACCGACAGGTTATTCAGATACGCAGTATTTT

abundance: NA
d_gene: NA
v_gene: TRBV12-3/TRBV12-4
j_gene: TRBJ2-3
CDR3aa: CASSPQKDTQYF
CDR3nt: TGTGCCAGCAGCCCTCAGAAGGATACGCAGTATTTT

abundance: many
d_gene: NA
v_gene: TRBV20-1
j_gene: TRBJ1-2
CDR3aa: CSAAASLYGYTF
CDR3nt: TGCAGTGCGGCAGCCAGCCTTTATGGCTACACCTTC

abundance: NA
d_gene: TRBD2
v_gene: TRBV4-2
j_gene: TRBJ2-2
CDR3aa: CASSQDRTSGNTGELFF
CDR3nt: TGTGCCAGCAGCCAAGACCGGACTAGCGGAAACACCGGGGAGCTGTTTTTT

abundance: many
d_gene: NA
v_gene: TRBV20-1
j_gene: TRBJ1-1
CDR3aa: CSADRYGGTEAFF
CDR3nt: TGCAGTGCGGACAGATATGGGGGCACTGAAGCTTTCTTT

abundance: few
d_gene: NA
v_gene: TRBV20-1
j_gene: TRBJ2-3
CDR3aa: CSARAEGEAWGFADTQYF
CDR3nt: TGCAGTGCTAGAGCAGAGGGGGAGGCTTGGGGTTTCGCAGATACGCAGTATTTT

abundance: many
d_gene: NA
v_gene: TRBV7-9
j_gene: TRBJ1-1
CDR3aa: CASRERDTEAFF
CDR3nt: TGTGCCAGCAGAGAGAGGGACACTGAAGCTTTCTTT

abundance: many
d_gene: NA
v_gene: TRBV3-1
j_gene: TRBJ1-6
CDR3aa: CASSPGQGTPLHF
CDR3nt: TGTGCCAGCAGCCCGGGACAAGGAACGCCCCTCCACTTT

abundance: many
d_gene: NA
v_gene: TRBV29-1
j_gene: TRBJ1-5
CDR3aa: CSVAVEGNQPQHF
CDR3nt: TGCAGCGTTGCAGTTGAGGGCAATCAGCCCCAGCATTTT

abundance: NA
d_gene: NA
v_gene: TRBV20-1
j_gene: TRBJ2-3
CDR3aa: CSAALGGRGDTQYF
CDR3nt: TGCAGTGCCGCCCTCGGGGGGCGGGGAGATACGCAGTATTTT

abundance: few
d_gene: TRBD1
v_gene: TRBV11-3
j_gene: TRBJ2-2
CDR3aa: CASSGQGTGELFF
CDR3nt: TGTGCCAGCAGTGGACAGGGAACCGGGGAGCTGTTTTTT

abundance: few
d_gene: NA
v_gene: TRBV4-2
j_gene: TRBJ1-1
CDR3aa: CASSLPGEAFF
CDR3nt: TGTGCCAGCAGCCTTCCGGGGGAAGCTTTCTTT

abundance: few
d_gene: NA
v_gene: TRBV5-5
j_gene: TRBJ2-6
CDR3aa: CASNSGTSGANVLTF
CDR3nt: TGTGCCAGCAATTCCGGGACCTCGGGGGCCAACGTCCTGACTTTC

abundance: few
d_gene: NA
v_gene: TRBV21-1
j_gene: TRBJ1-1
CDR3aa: CARYPTGQRGDLNTEAFF
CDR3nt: TGTGCCCGCTATCCCACGGGACAGCGCGGAGACTTGAACACTGAAGCTTTCTTT

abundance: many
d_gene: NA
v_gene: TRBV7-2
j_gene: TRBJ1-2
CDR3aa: CASTSGGSYGYTF
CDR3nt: TGTGCCAGCACCTCGGGGGGGTCCTATGGCTACACCTTC

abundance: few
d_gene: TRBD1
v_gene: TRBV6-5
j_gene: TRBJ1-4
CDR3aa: CASSRDRAGEKLFF
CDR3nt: TGTGCCAGCAGTCGGGACAGGGCCGGTGAAAAACTGTTTTTT

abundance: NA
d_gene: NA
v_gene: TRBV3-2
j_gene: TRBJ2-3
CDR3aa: CASSQDIRDRGPDTQYF
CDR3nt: TGTGCCAGCAGCCAGGACATCCGGGACAGGGGGCCAGATACGCAGTATTTT

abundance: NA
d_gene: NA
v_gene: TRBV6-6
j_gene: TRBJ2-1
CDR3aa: CASSGRRGRGLLFAWAYNEQFF
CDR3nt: TGTGCCAGCAGTGGACGACGGGGCAGGGGATTACTTTTTGCTTGGGCCTACAATGAGCAGTTCTTC

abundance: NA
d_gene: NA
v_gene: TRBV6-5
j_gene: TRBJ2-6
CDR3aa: CASSPRRGAHSSGANVLTF
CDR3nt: TGTGCCAGCAGTCCCAGGCGGGGCGCCCATTCCTCTGGGGCCAACGTCCTGACTTTC

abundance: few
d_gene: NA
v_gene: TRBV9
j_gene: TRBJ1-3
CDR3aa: CASSTRPSTGNTIYF
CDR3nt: TGTGCCAGCAGCACCAGGCCCAGTACTGGAAACACCATATATTTT

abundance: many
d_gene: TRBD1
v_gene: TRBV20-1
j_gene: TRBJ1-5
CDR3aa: CSASRGRGQPQHF
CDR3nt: TGCAGTGCATCAAGGGGGCGCGGTCAGCCCCAGCATTTT

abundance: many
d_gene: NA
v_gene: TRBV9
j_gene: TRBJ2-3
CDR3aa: CASSVGSTWGDTQYF
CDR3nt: TGTGCCAGCAGCGTAGGGTCCACCTGGGGAGATACGCAGTATTTT